Listed here are 16 T cell receptor beta chains from one sample, sequenced in a study of control samples from healthy donors and cancer patients. Some clones are missing from TCRdb's copy, which holds only in-frame ones; the method was immunoSEQ multiplex PCR. In the table there are more than 100,000 clones, more than 85% of which are singletons. The source material was blood. The receptors derive from a man aged 18 to 30 in good health.

The rearrangement links TRBV7-2 to TRBJ1-1, with D perhaps TRBD1 (6 bases). The CDR3 length is 14 residues. The V end was cut by 6 bases, the J end by 0 bases, with 11 bases between. Germline V gene sequence: CDR1 SGHTA, CDR2 FQGNSA. CDR3 in amino acids: CASRLTGLNTEAFF. The CDR3 DNA sequence: TGTGCCAGCAGGTTGACAGGACTGAACACTGAAGCTTTCTTT.

V gene TRBV5-1 combines with J gene TRBJ2-3; tentatively, D is TRBD1 or TRBD2 (6 bases each). The CDR3 has 15 residues. Germline CDR1 reads SGHRS; CDR2 reads YFSETQ. V lost 1 base and J 5 bases, leaving 14 bases between the germline ends. The CDR3 loop reads CASSLNRGREDTQYF. CDR3 DNA sequence: TGCGCCAGCAGCTTGAATCGGGGGCGGGAAGATACGCAGTATTTT.

The chain is built from TRBV28 and TRBJ2-3, with D perhaps being TRBD1 or TRBD2 (5 bases each). CDR1 and CDR2 (germline): MDHEN, SYDVKM. V lost 6 bases, J lost 3 bases, and 19 bases lay in between. This CDR3 region has 16 residues. CDR3 region: CASRPIVRGLTDTQYF. The CDR3 DNA reads as TGTGCCAGCAGACCTATAGTGAGGGGTTTAACAGATACGCAGTATTTT.

The chain carries TRBV7-3 and TRBJ1-2, with a tentative D call TRBD1 (6 bases). Trimming stripped 4 bases from V and 4 bases from J, with 31 bases between. Looked up from germline, CDR1 is SGHTA and CDR2 is FQGTGA. CDR3 size: 20 residues. The CDR3 loop is CASSYYPPRDLRTVIYGYTF. The CDR3 nucleotides are TGTGCCAGCAGCTACTATCCACCTCGCGATCTAAGGACAGTCATCTATGGCTACACCTTC.

About this clone: Different DNA sequences within this sample yield the same CDR3. This rearrangement joins TRBV7-2 to TRBJ1-1; D is unclear. The V end was cut by 3 bases, the J end by 4 bases, with 6 bases between. Germline V gene sequence: CDR1 SGHTA, CDR2 FQGNSA. This CDR3 is 12 amino acids long. The DNA for the CDR3 is TGTGCCAGCAGCTTTAGGCTCACTGAAGCTTTCTTT. Amino acid sequence: CASSFRLTEAFF.

The chain carries TRBV2 and TRBJ1-6; TRBD1 matches at 8 bases. V shed 5 bases and J 7 bases; nucleotides not matched to a gene: 13. The germline CDR1 and CDR2 sequences are SNHLY and FYNNEI. CDR3 length: 17 amino acids. CDR3 sequence reads: CASSPLRTGNRNSPLHF. CDR3 DNA: TGTGCCAGCAGTCCCCTAAGGACAGGGAATCGCAATTCACCCCTCCACTTT.

The chain combines TRBV7-2 with TRBJ2-3; the match to TRBD2 covers 9 bases. Germline trimming cut 5 bases from V and 4 bases from J; bases unmatched to any gene: 4. There are 14 residues in the CDR3. Germline CDR1 reads SGHTA; CDR2 reads FQGNSA. The CDR3 DNA reads as TGTGCCAGCAGCCCCCAGCGGGGGGCAGATACGCAGTATTTT. It codes for CASSPQRGADTQYF.

The rearrangement uses TRBV7-9 and TRBJ2-5, with 9 bases lining up with TRBD1. There are 14 residues in the CDR3. V was pared by 5 bases and J by 5 bases, with 6 bases of the junction left unmatched. Germline lookup yields CDR1 SEHNR and CDR2 FQNEAQ (reference sequence). The CDR3 sequence: CASSTGQGFETQYF. As DNA, the CDR3 is TGTGCCAGCAGCACGGGACAGGGCTTTGAGACCCAGTACTTC.

This chain uses TRBV27 with TRBJ1-1; D not certain. CDR1 MNHEY and CDR2 SMNVEV come from the germline V gene (reference sequence). V was pared by 2 bases and J by 0 bases, with 4 bases between. The CDR3 runs to 13 residues. In DNA form, the CDR3 reads TGTGCCAGCAGTTTAGGCATGAACACTGAAGCTTTCTTT. As protein: CASSLGMNTEAFF.

CDR3 loop: CASLTSQGREAFF. The CDR3 region has the DNA TGTGCCAGTCTTACCTCACAGGGACGGGAGGCTTTCTTT. The chain links TRBV2 to TRBJ1-1; possibly TRBD1 for D (6 bases). Germline CDR1 is SNHLY and CDR2 is FYNNEI. V was clipped by 9 bases and J by 11 bases, with 22 bases between them. CDR3 length: 13 amino acids.

The genes are TRBV7-9 and TRBJ2-7; TRBD1 might be the D (6 bases). The germline V gene encodes CDR1 SEHNR and CDR2 FQNEAQ (reference sequence). Trimming left V 5 bases short and J 2 bases short, with 16 bases between. The CDR3 contains 15 residues. CDR3 nucleotide sequence: TGTGCCAGCAGCCCACCCAGGGGTTCGGCCTACGAGCAGTACTTC. Translated: CASSPPRGSAYEQYF.

The chain joins TRBV5-1 to TRBJ1-1; no clear D. Germline lookup yields CDR1 SGHRS and CDR2 YFSETQ. Trimming pared 1 base from V and 0 bases from J, leaving 7 bases between. This CDR3 is built from 14 residues. The CDR3 DNA sequence: TGCGCCAGCAGCTTGAGTCAATTGAACACTGAAGCTTTCTTT. Amino acid sequence: CASSLSQLNTEAFF.

V usage is TRBV3-1 (or the pseudogene TRBV3-2) and J usage is TRBJ2-5, with D possibly being TRBD2 (7 bases). The V gene lost 3 bases and the J gene lost 5 bases, with 10 bases spanning the gap. The germline gives CDR1 LGHDT, CDR2 YNNKEL (reference sequence). This CDR3 contains 13 residues. The CDR3 reads CASSQRGRETQYF. The CDR3, as DNA: TGTGCCAGCAGCCAGCGGGGGCGGGAGACCCAGTACTTC.

V and J are TRBV25-1 and TRBJ1-3; D not certain. V was shortened by 4 bases and J by 0 bases, with 7 bases between the two germline ends. Germline loops: CDR1 MGHDK, CDR2 SYGVNS. The CDR3 is 14 residues long. The CDR3 DNA follows: TGTGCCAGCAGTGGGTTTCACTCTGGAAACACCATATATTTT. It translates to CASSGFHSGNTIYF.

J is TRBJ2-1 and V is TRBV2; TRBD2 is a possible D gene (6 bases). Germline V gene sequence: CDR1 SNHLY, CDR2 FYNNEI. This CDR3 has 14 amino acids. V was trimmed by 7 bases and J by 0 bases, leaving 10 bases between them. CDR3 sequence: CASMGGLSYNEQFF. CDR3 bases: TGTGCCAGCATGGGGGGACTCTCCTACAATGAGCAGTTCTTC.

V gene TRBV18 combines with J gene TRBJ2-3, with D uncertain. Germline CDR1 is KGHSH and CDR2 is LQKENI. The V and J ends lost 3 bases and 9 bases respectively, with 7 bases between them. The CDR3 loop spans 11 amino acids. CDR3 residues: CASSPQGTQYF. The CDR3 DNA is TGTGCCAGCTCACCCCAAGGGACGCAGTATTTT.